The 14 T cell receptor beta chains given below trace back to one sample, sequenced in a study of cytomegalovirus exposure and HLA in healthy donors. Profiled with immunoSEQ multiplex PCR; TCRdb holds only in-frame clones, not every one. Among 110,000 or so clones listed, approximately 81% were seen once. Input material: PBMCs. The receptors shown here come from a woman under 40 in good health and CMV-seronegative.

The V call is TRBV25-1, the J call TRBJ1-2; TRBD1 aligns across 7 bases. J gave up 4 bases and V 7 bases, and 6 bases lay outside the gene matches. Per the germline V gene, CDR1 is MGHDK and CDR2 is SYGVNS. The CDR3 extends over 13 amino acids. CDR3 amino acids: CASTEAGGYGYTF. The CDR3 region has the DNA TGTGCCAGCACCGAGGCAGGGGGCTATGGCTACACCTTC.

The DNA of the CDR3 is TGCGCCAGCAGCTTGGGGACAGGGAGAGGGCAGCCCCAGCATTTT. Amino acids: CASSLGTGRGQPQHF. This chain joins TRBV5-1 and TRBJ1-5; TRBD1 matches 8 bases. The CDR3 consists of 15 residues. Trimming cost V 0 bases and J 7 bases; bases outside gene matches: 6. Germline lookup yields CDR1 SGHRS and CDR2 YFSETQ.

The chain links TRBV7-2 to TRBJ2-7; TRBD2 matches 9 bases. The length of the CDR3 is 15 residues. CDR1 SGHTA and CDR2 FQGNSA come from the germline V gene. With V trimmed by 2 bases and J by 0 bases, 2 bases remained unmatched. As DNA, the CDR3 is TGTGCCAGCAGCTTACAGCGGGGGGCCTCCTACGAGCAGTACTTC. Its protein is CASSLQRGASYEQYF. The full variable domain, rest sourced from reference TRBV7-2 and TRBJ2-7, is GAGVSQSPSNKVTEKGKDVELRCDPISGHTALYWYRQSLGQGLEFLIYFQGNSAPDKSGLPSDRFSAERTGGSVSTLTIQRTQQEDSAVYLCASSLQRGASYEQYFGPGTRLTVT.

V is TRBV9 and J is TRBJ2-3; D call uncertain. This CDR3 has 17 residues. Germline values: CDR1 SGDLS, CDR2 YYNGEE. V was pared by 0 bases and J by 1 base, with 15 bases between. CDR3 DNA: TGTGCCAGCAGCGTAGAAGGTAGCCGACTTGGCACAGATACGCAGTATTTT. It codes for CASSVEGSRLGTDTQYF.

This clone was observed a single time. This rearrangement joins TRBV19 to TRBJ2-1; 9 positions agree with TRBD1. Germline V gene data show CDR1 as LNHDA and CDR2 as SQIVND (reference sequence). V lost 1 base and J lost 4; bases outside the gene matches: 8. The CDR3 is 17 amino acids. The CDR3 here is CASSIGQDRGYYNEQFF. CDR3 sequence (DNA): TGTGCCAGTAGTATAGGGCAGGACAGGGGTTATTACAATGAGCAGTTCTTC.

This chain uses TRBV11-1 with TRBJ2-5; 11 nucleotides agree with TRBD2. This CDR3 region has 14 residues. CDR1 and CDR2 from the germline V gene are SGHAT and FQDESV (reference sequence). With V trimmed by 5 bases and J by 13 bases, 12 bases remained unmatched. The CDR3, as DNA: TGTGCCAGCAGCCCCCTTAGCGGGGGGGAGCCTGGGTACTTC. Its translation is CASSPLSGGEPGYF.

This clone has just a few counts. The rearrangement joins TRBV19 to TRBJ1-1; D not resolved. The CDR3 totals 11 residues. V lost 7 bases to trimming and J lost 2 bases, with 5 bases between them. Looked up from germline, CDR1 is LNHDA and CDR2 is SQIVND (reference sequence). The CDR3 nucleotides read TGTGCCAGTATCTTCAACACTGAAGCTTTCTTT. Its protein is CASIFNTEAFF.

This clone was observed a few times. The rearrangement links TRBV4-1 to TRBJ1-2; D gene uncertain. The CDR3 consists of 16 residues. V was trimmed by 1 base and J by 1 base, leaving 13 bases between them. Germline V lookup: CDR1 MGHRA, CDR2 YSYEKL. The CDR3 region is CASSQAAGAHNYGYTF. CDR3 sequence (DNA): TGCGCCAGCAGCCAAGCCGCGGGCGCGCATAACTATGGCTACACCTTC.

The chain couples TRBV11-2 to TRBJ2-1; TRBD2 aligns across 9 bases. V was pared by 5 bases and J by 8 bases, with 13 bases of the junction left unmatched. The CDR3 is 16 amino acids. CDR1 is SGHAT and CDR2 is FQNNGV in the germline V gene. The CDR3 DNA follows: TGTGCCAGCAGCCCCCGTATAGCGGGGGCGTGGGATGAGCAGTTCTTC. Residues: CASSPRIAGAWDEQFF.

The J gene is TRBJ1-6, the V gene TRBV5-6; D call uncertain. Germline V CDR1 and CDR2: SGHDT, YYEEEE. The CDR3 runs 17 residues. Trimming pared 3 bases from V and 3 bases from J, leaving 16 bases between. The DNA of the CDR3 is TGTGCCAGCAGCTCGTTTTTAGAGGCCCTCTATAATTCACCCCTCCACTTT. Its translation is CASSSFLEALYNSPLHF.

The J gene is TRBJ1-5, the V gene TRBV30, with 9 bases identical to TRBD1. The CDR3 is 15 residues long. The trim removed 3 bases at V and 2 bases at J, leaving 5 bases unmatched. In germline, CDR1 is GTSNPN, CDR2 SVGIG (reference sequence). The CDR3 region is CAWSTGGAGNQPQHF. The CDR3 nucleotides read TGTGCCTGGAGCACAGGGGGCGCAGGCAATCAGCCCCAGCATTTT.

This clone has just a few counts. This chain joins TRBV30 and TRBJ1-2; 7 bases are a match to TRBD1. Germline V gives CDR1 GTSNPN, CDR2 SVGIG (reference sequence). The CDR3 length is 12 residues. Trimming cost V 4 bases and J 8 bases; bases outside gene matches: 7. CDR3 bases: TGTGCCTGGACCGCAGGGGGATTCGGCTACACCTTC. Translation: CAWTAGGFGYTF.

J is TRBJ1-3 and V is TRBV7-9, with TRBD1 matching 7 bases. Per germline, CDR1 SEHNR and CDR2 FQNEAQ (reference sequence). Trimming removed 2 bases from V and 8 bases from J; junction bases left unmatched: 6. The CDR3 loop spans 14 amino acids. CDR3 residues: CASSLRQGGDTIYF. The CDR3 DNA reads as TGTGCCAGCAGCTTAAGACAGGGTGGGGACACCATATATTTT.

J is TRBJ2-5 and V is TRBV9; 9 nucleotides match TRBD2. Trimming at V came to 0 bases and at J to 4 bases, leaving 7 bases not matched to a gene. CDR1 SGDLS and CDR2 YYNGEE come from the germline V gene. CDR3 size: 16 residues. Here the CDR3 reads CASSVAGAGGGETQYF. CDR3 nucleotides: TGTGCCAGCAGCGTAGCAGGAGCGGGGGGCGGAGAGACCCAGTACTTC.